This T cell receptor (beta chain) stems from a study of T cells in Graves' hyperthyroidism and ophthalmopathy. The V end was cut by 3 bases, the J end by 7 bases, with 9 bases between. Germline CDR1 KGHSH, CDR2 LQKENI. This CDR3 has 12 amino acids. Reasons for excluding patients were uncontrolled infection, other autoimmune disease, pregnancy or lactation. The study based diagnoses on clinical symptoms, serum thyroxine and TRAb, thyroid ultrasound and orbital computed tomography. It was 8.5 to 10 ml of fresh peripheral blood that supplied the PBMCs. Amplified TCR beta CDR3 regions came from RNA transcripts. An initial round of RT-PCR targeting the TCR CDR3 relied on the HTBI primer set. TCRdb reprocessed the multiplex PCR reads with MiXCR, giving one entry per CDR3 protein. The table has a few hundred thousand distinct CDR3 sequences, 22% seen once. This clonotype has a count of ten or more. Antigen: not known.

Study findings and constraints: The model's output predicted ophthalmopathy at a median of around 7 months prior to onset.

The sample was blood. The sequence was collected from a woman between 65 and 79 years old with Graves' ophthalmopathy. V is TRBV18 and J is TRBJ1-1; D is perhaps TRBD1 (6 bases). CDR3 sequence (DNA): TGTGCCAGCTCACCTAAGGACAGTGAAGCTTTCTTT. Amino acids: CASSPKDSEAFF.